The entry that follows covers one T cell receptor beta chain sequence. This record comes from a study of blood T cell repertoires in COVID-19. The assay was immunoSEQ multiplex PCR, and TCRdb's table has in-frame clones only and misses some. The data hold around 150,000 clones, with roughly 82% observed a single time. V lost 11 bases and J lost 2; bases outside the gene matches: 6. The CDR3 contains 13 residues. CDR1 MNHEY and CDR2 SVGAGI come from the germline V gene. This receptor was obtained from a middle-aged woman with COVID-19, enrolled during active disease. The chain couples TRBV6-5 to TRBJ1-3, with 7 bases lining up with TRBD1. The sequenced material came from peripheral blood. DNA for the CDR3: TGTGCCGGCTCCACAGGGGCTGGAAACACCATATATTTT. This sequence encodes CAGSTGAGNTIYF.